Shown below are 3 T cell receptor beta chains from a single sample sequenced in a study of immune reconstitution after stem cell transplant in scleroderma. TCRdb passed the RT-PCR reads through MiXCR, listing each CDR3 protein once. The data show a few thousand distinct CDR3 sequences, with 7.5% to 9% seen just once and about a tenth held by the top ten. This sample was gathered before or after autologous hematopoietic stem cell transplantation (not recorded which). The receptors were gathered from a male donor with systemic sclerosis.

By proportion, this clonotype is medium-sized (0.01 to 0.1%). The CDR3 is CASSPPASGALTDTQYF. In DNA form, the CDR3 reads TGTGCCAGCTCACCACCGGCTTCAGGGGCCCTCACAGATACGCAGTATTTT. This rearrangement joins TRBV18 to TRBJ2-3, with a possible D match to TRBD1 (6 bases). Germline-derived CDR1 and CDR2 are KGHSH and LQKENI. There are 17 residues in the CDR3. V lost 0 bases, J lost 2 bases, and 15 bases lay in between.

This clonotype is labeled as medium-sized. J is TRBJ2-5 and V is TRBV3-1; D uncertain. Germline CDR1 reads LGHDT; CDR2 reads YNNKEL (reference sequence). The CDR3 sequence is 15 residues long. Trimming left V 0 bases short and J 1 base short, with 9 bases between. DNA of the CDR3: TGTGCCAGCAGCCAAGAACAGAGTACCCAAGAGACCCAGTACTTC. Its translation is CASSQEQSTQETQYF.

This clonotype counts as medium-sized (0.01 to 0.1%). The chain links TRBV11-2 to TRBJ2-1, with D unclear. Germline-derived CDR1 and CDR2 are SGHAT and FQNNGV. Trimming stripped 1 base from V and 9 bases from J, with 4 bases between. There are 11 residues in the CDR3. The chain's CDR3 is CASSLVREQFF. In DNA, the CDR3 is TGTGCCAGCAGCTTAGTGCGTGAGCAGTTCTTC. Drawing the rest from reference TRBV11-2 and TRBJ2-1, the complete variable domain is EAGVAQSPRYKIIEKRQSVAFWCNPISGHATLYWYQQILGQGPKLLIQFQNNGVVDDSQLPKDRFSAERLKGVDSTLKIQPAKLEDSAVYLCASSLVREQFFGPGTRLTVL.